The clone carrying this TCR beta chain was seen at least ten times. Its antigen is not known. With 5 bases clipped from V and 0 bases from J, the junction kept 4 bases outside the gene matches. This CDR3 spans 14 amino acids. As it was prepared, the TCRbeta library received unique molecular identifiers. TCRdb reprocessed the PCR reads via MiXCR and lists one record per CDR3 protein. The table records fewer than 450,000 distinct CDR3 sequences, roughly 16% of them present only once. This sample is part of a study of T-cell reconstitution after alpha-beta-depleted transplantation in children. Study-wide results and limits: T-cell counts and diversity at one year post-transplant came mainly from newly produced T cells. Two months or so post-transplant, alpha-beta T cells reportedly derived from several hundred expanded graft clones.

The TCR comes from a male patient under 10 years old who had a stem cell transplant for acute lymphoblastic leukemia, so the T cells may come from the graft donor. The sequences come from PBMCs, mostly from graft donor cells, collected 360 days after TCRalphabeta/CD19-depleted stem cell transplant. The V call is TRBV12-3 or TRBV12-4, the J call TRBJ2-7, with TRBD1 matching 7 bases. The CDR3 region is CASSVWDSSYEQYF. CDR3 coding DNA: TGTGCCAGCAGTGTCTGGGACAGCTCCTACGAGCAGTACTTC.